The present T cell receptor beta chain was sequenced within a study of early T cells in non-severe SARS-CoV-2 infection. Study background: Chains from this unsorted whole-blood bulk RNA could not be paired.

This clonotype was observed at least ten times. Germline lookup yields CDR1 MNHNS and CDR2 SASEGT. The CDR3 runs to 14 residues. V shed 10 bases and J shed 2 bases, with 15 bases lying between them. Researchers tagged individual cDNA molecules with unique molecular identifiers. TCRdb reanalysed the 5' RACE reads using MiXCR and keeps one entry per CDR3 protein. The table includes about 77,000 distinct CDR3 sequences, around 5% detected once. The receptor's source is an adult who was a healthcare worker with PCR-confirmed SARS-CoV-2 infection or an uninfected control (not recorded which). The chain has TRBV6-1 and TRBJ2-1; D tentatively reads TRBD1 or TRBD2 (5 bases each). The sequencing here drew on whole blood, taken at baseline. CDR3 in amino acids: CATLGDGTYNEQFF. In DNA, the CDR3 is TGTGCCACCCTAGGGGACGGGACCTACAATGAGCAGTTCTTC.